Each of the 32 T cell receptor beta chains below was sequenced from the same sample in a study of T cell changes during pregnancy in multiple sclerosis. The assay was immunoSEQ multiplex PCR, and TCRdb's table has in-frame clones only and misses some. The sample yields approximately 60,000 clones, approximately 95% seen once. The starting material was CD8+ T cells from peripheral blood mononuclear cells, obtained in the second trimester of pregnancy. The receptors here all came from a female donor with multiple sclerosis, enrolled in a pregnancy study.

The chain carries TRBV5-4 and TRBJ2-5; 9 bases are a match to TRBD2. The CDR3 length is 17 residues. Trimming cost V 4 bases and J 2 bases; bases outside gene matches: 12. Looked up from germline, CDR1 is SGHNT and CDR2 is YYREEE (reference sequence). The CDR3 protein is CASSRWASGKEQETQYF. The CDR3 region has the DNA TGTGCCAGCAGCCGGTGGGCTAGCGGGAAAGAACAAGAGACCCAGTACTTC.

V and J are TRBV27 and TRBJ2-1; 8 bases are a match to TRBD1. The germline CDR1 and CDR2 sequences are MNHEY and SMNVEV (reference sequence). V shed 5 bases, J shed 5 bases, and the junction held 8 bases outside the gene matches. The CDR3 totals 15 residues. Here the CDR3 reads CASSQRTGLDNEQFF. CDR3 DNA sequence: TGTGCCAGCAGTCAACGGACAGGGTTGGACAATGAGCAGTTCTTC.

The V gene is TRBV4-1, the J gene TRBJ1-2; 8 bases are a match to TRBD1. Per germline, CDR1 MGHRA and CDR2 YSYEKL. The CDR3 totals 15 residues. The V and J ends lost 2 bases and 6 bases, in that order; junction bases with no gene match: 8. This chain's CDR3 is CASSQPRDRSHGYTF. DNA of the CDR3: TGCGCCAGCAGCCAACCCCGGGACAGGAGTCATGGCTACACCTTC.

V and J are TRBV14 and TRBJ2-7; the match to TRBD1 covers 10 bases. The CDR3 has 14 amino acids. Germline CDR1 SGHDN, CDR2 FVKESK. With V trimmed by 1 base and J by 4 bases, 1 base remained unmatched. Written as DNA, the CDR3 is TGTGCCAGCAGCCAAGGGACAGGGGGGTACGAGCAGTACTTC. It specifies CASSQGTGGYEQYF.

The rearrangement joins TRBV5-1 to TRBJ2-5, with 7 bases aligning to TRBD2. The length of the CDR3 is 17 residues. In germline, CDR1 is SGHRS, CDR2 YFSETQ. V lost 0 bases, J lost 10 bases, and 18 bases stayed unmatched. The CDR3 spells CASSLGSTRSPIAGQYF. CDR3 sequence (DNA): TGCGCCAGCAGCTTGGGGTCCACCCGGTCTCCCATAGCGGGCCAGTACTTC. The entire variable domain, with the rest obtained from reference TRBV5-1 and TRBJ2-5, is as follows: KAGVTQTPRYLIKTRGQQVTLSCSPISGHRSVSWYQQTPGQGLQFLFEYFSETQRNKGNFPGRFSGRQFSNSRSEMNVSTLELGDSALYLCASSLGSTRSPIAGQYFGPGTRLLVL.

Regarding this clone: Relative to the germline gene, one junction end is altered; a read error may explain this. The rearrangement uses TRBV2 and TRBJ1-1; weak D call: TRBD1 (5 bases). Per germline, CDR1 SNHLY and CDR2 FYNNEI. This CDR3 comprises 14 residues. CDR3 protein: CVSSEIGGGTEAFF. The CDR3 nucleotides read TGTGTCAGCAGTGAAATTGGGGGGGGCACTGAAGCTTTCTTT.

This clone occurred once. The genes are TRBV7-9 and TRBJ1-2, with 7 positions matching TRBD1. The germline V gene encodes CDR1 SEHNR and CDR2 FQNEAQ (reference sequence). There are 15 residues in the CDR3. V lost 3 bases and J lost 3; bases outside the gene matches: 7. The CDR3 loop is CASSFVTGEDYGYTF. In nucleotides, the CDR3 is TGTGCCAGCAGCTTTGTAACAGGGGAAGACTATGGCTACACCTTC.

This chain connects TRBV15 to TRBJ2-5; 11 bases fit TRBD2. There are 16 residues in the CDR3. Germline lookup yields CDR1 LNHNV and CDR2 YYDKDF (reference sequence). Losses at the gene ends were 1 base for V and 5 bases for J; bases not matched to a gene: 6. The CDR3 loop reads CATSRGVAGGLETQYF. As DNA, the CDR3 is TGTGCCACCAGCAGAGGTGTAGCGGGAGGGCTGGAGACCCAGTACTTC.

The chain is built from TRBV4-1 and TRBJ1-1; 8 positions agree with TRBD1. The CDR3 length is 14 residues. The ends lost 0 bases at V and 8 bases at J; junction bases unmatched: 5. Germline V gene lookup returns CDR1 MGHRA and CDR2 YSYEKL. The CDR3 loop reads CASSQERGDREAFF. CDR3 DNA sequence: TGCGCCAGCAGCCAAGAAAGGGGGGACAGGGAAGCTTTCTTT.

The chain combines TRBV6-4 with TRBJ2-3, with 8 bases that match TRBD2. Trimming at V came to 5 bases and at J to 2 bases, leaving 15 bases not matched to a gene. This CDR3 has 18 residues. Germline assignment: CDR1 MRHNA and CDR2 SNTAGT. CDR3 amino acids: CASSPLAGHTDFTDTQYF. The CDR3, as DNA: TGTGCCAGCAGTCCGCTAGCGGGCCACACGGACTTCACAGATACGCAGTATTTT.

The CDR3 DNA reads TGTGCCAGCAGTAGATTGGGACAGGGCACCTACGAGCAGTACTTC. Encoded protein: CASSRLGQGTYEQYF. The chain carries TRBV27 and TRBJ2-7, with 9 positions matching TRBD1. The V and J ends lost 5 bases and 2 bases, in that order; junction bases with no gene match: 7. CDR1 MNHEY and CDR2 SMNVEV come from the germline V gene (reference sequence). This CDR3 is built from 15 residues.

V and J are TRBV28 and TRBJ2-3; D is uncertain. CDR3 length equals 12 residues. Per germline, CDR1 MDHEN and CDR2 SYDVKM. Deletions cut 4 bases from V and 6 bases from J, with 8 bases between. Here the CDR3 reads CASSSRRDTQYF. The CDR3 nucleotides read TGTGCCAGCAGTTCGCGGCGGGATACGCAGTATTTT.

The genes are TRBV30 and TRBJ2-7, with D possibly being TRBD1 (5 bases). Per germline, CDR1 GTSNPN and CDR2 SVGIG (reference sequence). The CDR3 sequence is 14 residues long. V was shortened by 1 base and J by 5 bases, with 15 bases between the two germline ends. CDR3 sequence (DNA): TGTGCCTGGAGTGGGGGCCTAAGGGGAAACGAGCAGTACTTC. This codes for CAWSGGLRGNEQYF.

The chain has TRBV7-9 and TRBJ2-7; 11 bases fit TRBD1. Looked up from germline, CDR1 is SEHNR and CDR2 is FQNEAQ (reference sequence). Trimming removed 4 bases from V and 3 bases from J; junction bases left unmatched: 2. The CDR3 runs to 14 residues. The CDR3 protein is CASSSGTGGYEQYF. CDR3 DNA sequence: TGTGCCAGCAGCTCCGGGACAGGGGGCTACGAGCAGTACTTC.

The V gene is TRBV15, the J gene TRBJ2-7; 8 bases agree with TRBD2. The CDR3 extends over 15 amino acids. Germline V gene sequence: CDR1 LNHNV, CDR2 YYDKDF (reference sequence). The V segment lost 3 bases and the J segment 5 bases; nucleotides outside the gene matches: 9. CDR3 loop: CATSSHPGGRDEQYF. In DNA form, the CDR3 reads TGTGCCACCAGCAGTCACCCGGGGGGGAGGGACGAGCAGTACTTC.

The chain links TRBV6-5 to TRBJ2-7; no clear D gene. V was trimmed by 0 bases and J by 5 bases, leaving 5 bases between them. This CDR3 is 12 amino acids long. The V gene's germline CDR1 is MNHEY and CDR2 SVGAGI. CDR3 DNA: TGTGCCAGCAGTTACTCGTCTCACGAGCAGTACTTC. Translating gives CASSYSSHEQYF.

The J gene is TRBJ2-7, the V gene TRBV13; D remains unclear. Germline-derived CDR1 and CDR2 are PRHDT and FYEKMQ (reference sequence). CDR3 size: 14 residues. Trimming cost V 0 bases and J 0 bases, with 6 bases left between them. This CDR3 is CASSLGRSSYEQYF. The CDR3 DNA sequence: TGTGCCAGCAGCTTAGGGAGGAGCTCCTACGAGCAGTACTTC.

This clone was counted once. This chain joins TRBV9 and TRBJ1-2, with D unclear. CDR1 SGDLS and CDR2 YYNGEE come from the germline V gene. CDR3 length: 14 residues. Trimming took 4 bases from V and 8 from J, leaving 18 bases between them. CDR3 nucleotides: TGTGCCAGCAGCTCTTCGTCCCCGAGAGAAGGCTACACCTTC. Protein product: CASSSSSPREGYTF.

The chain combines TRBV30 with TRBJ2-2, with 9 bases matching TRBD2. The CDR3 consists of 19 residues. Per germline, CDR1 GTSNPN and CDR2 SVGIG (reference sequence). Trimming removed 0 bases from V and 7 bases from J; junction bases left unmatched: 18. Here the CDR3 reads CAWSVNSLAGTVLHGELFF. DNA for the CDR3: TGTGCCTGGAGTGTAAATTCGCTAGCGGGAACAGTCCTTCACGGGGAGCTGTTTTTT.

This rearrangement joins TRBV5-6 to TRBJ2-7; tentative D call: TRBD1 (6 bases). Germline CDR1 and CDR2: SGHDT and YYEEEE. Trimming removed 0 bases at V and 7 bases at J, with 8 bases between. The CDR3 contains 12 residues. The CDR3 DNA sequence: TGTGCCAGCAGCTTGGGTAGGGGGGAGCAGTACTTC. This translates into CASSLGRGEQYF.

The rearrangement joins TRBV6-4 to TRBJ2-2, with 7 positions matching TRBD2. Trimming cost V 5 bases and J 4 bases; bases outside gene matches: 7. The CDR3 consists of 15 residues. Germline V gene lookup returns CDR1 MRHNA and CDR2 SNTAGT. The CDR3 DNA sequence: TGTGCCAGCAGTCGTCGGGAGGACCTCACCGGGGAGCTGTTTTTT. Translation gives CASSRREDLTGELFF.

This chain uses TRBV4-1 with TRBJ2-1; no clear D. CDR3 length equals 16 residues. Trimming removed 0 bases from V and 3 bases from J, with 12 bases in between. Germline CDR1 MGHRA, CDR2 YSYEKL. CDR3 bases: TGCGCCAGCAGCCAAGAGGCCGGAGAGGTCTACAATGAGCAGTTCTTC. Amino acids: CASSQEAGEVYNEQFF.

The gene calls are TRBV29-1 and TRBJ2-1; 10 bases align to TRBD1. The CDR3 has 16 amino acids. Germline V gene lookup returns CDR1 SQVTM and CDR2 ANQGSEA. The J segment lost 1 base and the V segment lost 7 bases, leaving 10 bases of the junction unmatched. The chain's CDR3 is CSDGQGGKVSYNEQFF. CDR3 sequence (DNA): TGCAGCGACGGACAGGGGGGAAAGGTATCCTACAATGAGCAGTTCTTC.

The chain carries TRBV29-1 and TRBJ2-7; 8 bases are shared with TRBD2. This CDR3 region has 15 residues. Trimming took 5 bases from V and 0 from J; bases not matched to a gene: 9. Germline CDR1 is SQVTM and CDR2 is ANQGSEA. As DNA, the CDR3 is TGCAGCGTTTTGGTTAGAGCGGGGGCCTCCTACGAGCAGTACTTC. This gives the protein CSVLVRAGASYEQYF.

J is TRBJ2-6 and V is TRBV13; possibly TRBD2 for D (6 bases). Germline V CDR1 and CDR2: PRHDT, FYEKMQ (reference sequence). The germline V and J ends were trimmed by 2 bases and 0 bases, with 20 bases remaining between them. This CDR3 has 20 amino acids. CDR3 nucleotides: TGTGCCAGCAGCTTAAGGTCCGGGGGAGCCCTCAGCTCTGGGGCCAACGTCCTGACTTTC. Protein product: CASSLRSGGALSSGANVLTF.

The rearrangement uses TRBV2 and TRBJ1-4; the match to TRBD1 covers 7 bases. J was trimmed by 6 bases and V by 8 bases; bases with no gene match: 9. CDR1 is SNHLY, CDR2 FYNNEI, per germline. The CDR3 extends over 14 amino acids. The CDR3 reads CASEETGRDEKLFF. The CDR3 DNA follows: TGTGCCAGCGAAGAGACAGGGCGAGATGAAAAACTGTTTTTT.

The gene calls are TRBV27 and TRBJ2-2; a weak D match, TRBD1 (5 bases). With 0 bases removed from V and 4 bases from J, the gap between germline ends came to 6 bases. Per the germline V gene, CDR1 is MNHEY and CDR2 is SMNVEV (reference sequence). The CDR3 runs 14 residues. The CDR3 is CASSLSQGTGELFF. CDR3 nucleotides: TGTGCCAGCAGTTTATCCCAGGGCACCGGGGAGCTGTTTTTT.

This CDR3 reads CASSDQLRGNEQFF. DNA for the CDR3: TGTGCCAGCAGTGACCAACTACGGGGCAATGAGCAGTTCTTC. The rearrangement uses TRBV6-4 and TRBJ2-1; possible D gene TRBD2, 5 bases. V lost 2 bases to trimming and J lost 6 bases, with 11 bases between them. Looked up from germline, CDR1 is MRHNA and CDR2 is SNTAGT. This CDR3 comprises 14 residues.

CDR3 sequence reads: CASSATGTGAYEQYF. CDR3 coding DNA: TGTGCCAGCAGCGCCACCGGGACAGGGGCCTACGAGCAGTACTTC. The chain couples TRBV9 to TRBJ2-7; 10 bases align to TRBD1. Germline CDR1 SGDLS, CDR2 YYNGEE. The CDR3 has 15 amino acids. The V gene end was trimmed by 3 bases and the J gene end by 2 bases; junction bases not matched to a gene: 5.

The CDR3 loop is CASSIASSYEQYF. CDR3 DNA sequence: TGTGCCAGTAGTATAGCGAGCTCCTACGAGCAGTACTTC. The chain carries TRBV19 and TRBJ2-7; D remains unclear. This CDR3 comprises 13 residues. V shed 1 base and J shed 0 bases, with 4 bases lying between them. Per the germline V gene, CDR1 is LNHDA and CDR2 is SQIVND (reference sequence).

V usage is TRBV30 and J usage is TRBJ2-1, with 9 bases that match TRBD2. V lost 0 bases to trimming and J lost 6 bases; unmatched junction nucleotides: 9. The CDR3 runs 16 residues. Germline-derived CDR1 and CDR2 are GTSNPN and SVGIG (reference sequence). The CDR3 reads CAWSVRLPSGTNEQFF. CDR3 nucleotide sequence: TGTGCCTGGAGTGTACGATTACCTAGCGGGACCAATGAGCAGTTCTTC.

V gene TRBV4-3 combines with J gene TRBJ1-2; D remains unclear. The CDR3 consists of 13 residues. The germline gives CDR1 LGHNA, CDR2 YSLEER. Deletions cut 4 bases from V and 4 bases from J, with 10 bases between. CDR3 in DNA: TGCGCCAGCAGCCGTGGACTGCTCTATGGCTACACCTTC. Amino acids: CASSRGLLYGYTF.